The 22 T cell receptor beta chains in this list originate from one sample, sequenced in a study of CD8 T cells in ankylosing spondylitis. Study findings and constraints: Among TCR beta sequences, a motif of fewer than 10 highly homologous variants appeared characteristic of ankylosing spondylitis blood.

What these receptors recognize is not known. One entry per CDR3 protein results from TCRdb running MiXCR on the 5' RACE reads. Found here are about 800,000 distinct CDR3 sequences, about 12% of them singletons; the top ten hold about 0.49%. The sequenced sample was blood, either unsorted or a sorted T cell fraction (not recorded which). The receptors stem from a male donor with ankylosing spondylitis.

There are a few counts of this clonotype. The genes are TRBV20-1 and TRBJ1-2; TRBD1 is a possible D gene (5 bases). Germline values: CDR1 DFQATT, CDR2 SNEGSKA (reference sequence). The CDR3 is made up of 13 amino acids. Trimming removed 6 bases at V and 1 base at J, with 12 bases between. The CDR3 bases are TGCAGTGCCCCGGGACGGGGTAACTATGGCTACACCTTC. It encodes CSAPGRGNYGYTF.

The V gene is TRBV5-1, the J gene TRBJ2-3; D might be TRBD1 or TRBD2, each matching 6 bases. Trimming cost V 3 bases and J 5 bases, with 13 bases left between them. Germline loops: CDR1 SGHRS, CDR2 YFSETQ. The CDR3 consists of 14 residues. The CDR3 loop is CASSSRGGEDTQYF. DNA of the CDR3: TGCGCCAGCAGCTCCAGGGGCGGGGAAGATACGCAGTATTTT.

This clonotype was seen a handful of times. The rearrangement links TRBV5-5 to TRBJ2-1; a weak D match, TRBD2 (5 bases). CDR1 and CDR2 from the germline V gene are SGHKS and YYEKEE (reference sequence). V lost 3 bases, J lost 4 bases, and 17 bases lay in between. The CDR3 consists of 16 residues. CDR3 sequence: CASSSRTSSRYNEQFF. As DNA, the CDR3 is TGTGCCAGCAGCTCGAGGACTTCCTCCCGGTACAATGAGCAGTTCTTC. Together with reference TRBV5-5 and TRBJ2-1, the CDR3 gives the full variable domain: DAGVTQSPTHLIKTRGQQVTLRCSPISGHKSVSWYQQVLGQGPQFIFQYYEKEERGRGNFPDRFSARQFPNYSSELNVNALLLGDSALYLCASSSRTSSRYNEQFFGPGTRLTVL.

This clonotype was recorded a few times. The CDR3 nucleotides are TGTGCCAGCAGCTTGGACCCCACCAACCTATACGAGCAGTACTTC. This codes for CASSLDPTNLYEQYF. The chain has TRBV7-8 and TRBJ2-7; D remains unclear. This CDR3 spans 15 amino acids. V dropped 3 bases and J dropped 4 bases, with 16 bases sitting between them. Germline values: CDR1 SGHVS, CDR2 FQNEAQ. The full variable domain, rest sourced from reference TRBV7-8 and TRBJ2-7, is GAGVSQSPRYKVAKRGQDVALRCDPISGHVSLFWYQQALGQGPEFLTYFQNEAQLDKSGLPSDRFFAERPEGSVSTLKIQRTQQEDSAVYLCASSLDPTNLYEQYFGPGTRLTVT.

This clonotype was detected ten times or more. The chain carries TRBV29-1 and TRBJ2-3; D is possibly TRBD1 (5 bases). CDR1 SQVTM and CDR2 ANQGSEA come from the germline V gene. CDR3 length equals 14 residues. Trimming cost V 5 bases and J 0 bases, with 12 bases left between them. The CDR3 coding sequence is TGCAGCGTTACTAAACAGGCCAGCACAGATACGCAGTATTTT. As protein: CSVTKQASTDTQYF.

This clonotype was seen only a few times. This chain uses TRBV5-1 with TRBJ2-5; perhaps D is TRBD1 or TRBD2 (6 bases each). Trimming shortened V by 4 bases and J by 9 bases, and 19 bases separated the two germline ends. Germline lookup yields CDR1 SGHRS and CDR2 YFSETQ. This CDR3 contains 14 residues. In DNA, the CDR3 is TGCGCCAGCAGCGGCGGGACACCGTTGGCGGCCCAGTACTTC. Translated, it gives CASSGGTPLAAQYF.

The chain recombines TRBV12-3 or TRBV12-4 with TRBJ2-7; TRBD2 aligns across 10 bases. The CDR3 covers 13 residues. The trim removed 7 bases at V and 2 bases at J, leaving 2 bases unmatched. The CDR3 DNA reads TGTGCCAGCAACCTAGCGGGAGCCTACGAGCAGTACTTC. Its translation: CASNLAGAYEQYF.

This clonotype was seen many times. The chain has TRBV20-1 and TRBJ1-2; the match to TRBD1 covers 11 bases. This CDR3 is built from 13 residues. Germline CDR1 and CDR2: DFQATT and SNEGSKA (reference sequence). CDR3 coding DNA: TGCACTGCAGGACAGGGGGCTTTCTATGGCTACACCTTC. This codes for CTAGQGAFYGYTF.

The J gene is TRBJ2-1, the V gene TRBV3-1; D possibly corresponds to TRBD2 (6 bases). CDR3 length: 15 amino acids. Trimming took 4 bases from V and 6 from J, leaving 16 bases between them. Per germline, CDR1 LGHDT and CDR2 YNNKEL (reference sequence). In nucleotides, the CDR3 is TGTGCCAGCAGCCCCAAGACGGGAGAAGGCAATGAGCAGTTCTTC. Amino acid sequence: CASSPKTGEGNEQFF.

The V call is TRBV5-1, the J call TRBJ2-3, with D tentatively TRBD1 (6 bases). V lost 0 bases to trimming and J lost 4 bases, with 15 bases between them. Germline CDR1 is SGHRS and CDR2 is YFSETQ. The CDR3 contains 16 residues. The DNA of the CDR3 is TGCGCCAGCAGCTTGGCAGGGGCAGGGGCGTCAGATACGCAGTATTTT. Translating it yields CASSLAGAGASDTQYF.

This clonotype was picked up many times. This chain connects TRBV29-1 to TRBJ2-7; 9 nucleotides line up with TRBD1. The CDR3 has 15 amino acids. V was pared by 4 bases and J by 6 bases, with 13 bases of the junction left unmatched. CDR1 is SQVTM and CDR2 is ANQGSEA in the germline V gene. CDR3 coding DNA: TGCAGCGTTGTGAACCCCGGGACAGGGTCTGGCGAGCAGTACTTC. As protein: CSVVNPGTGSGEQYF.

This clonotype was seen a few times. The chain uses TRBV11-2 and TRBJ2-7; D may be TRBD2 (6 bases). The CDR3 length is 13 residues. CDR1 SGHAT and CDR2 FQNNGV come from the germline V gene. Trimming shortened V by 2 bases and J by 5 bases, and 10 bases separated the two germline ends. CDR3 protein: CASSLFAGNEQYF. CDR3 coding DNA: TGTGCCAGCAGCTTATTTGCGGGGAACGAGCAGTACTTC.

This clonotype was seen a single time. The chain couples TRBV5-1 to TRBJ2-5; TRBD1 is a possible D gene (5 bases). The CDR3 is made up of 14 amino acids. Germline V gene sequence: CDR1 SGHRS, CDR2 YFSETQ. With 0 bases removed from V and 5 bases from J, the gap between germline ends came to 11 bases. In DNA form, the CDR3 reads TGCGCCAGCAGCTTGGATCTGACAGAGGAGACCCAGTACTTC. Its protein is CASSLDLTEETQYF.

This clonotype was seen a handful of times. The genes are TRBV29-1 and TRBJ1-1, with 7 bases aligning to TRBD1. CDR3 length equals 13 residues. Germline values: CDR1 SQVTM, CDR2 ANQGSEA. With V trimmed by 4 bases and J by 7 bases, 9 bases remained unmatched. The CDR3 nucleotides are TGCAGCGTTGCCGTGGGCAGGGGGAATGAAGCTTTCTTT. It translates to CSVAVGRGNEAFF.

This clonotype has a count of ten or more. The chain has TRBV6-5 and TRBJ1-2, with D maybe TRBD1 (5 bases). Trimming stripped 0 bases from V and 2 bases from J, with 7 bases between. CDR1 and CDR2 from the germline V gene are MNHEY and SVGAGI. The CDR3 has 14 amino acids. CDR3 sequence (DNA): TGTGCCAGCAGTTACTCCTACAGGAACTATGGCTACACCTTC. Translation: CASSYSYRNYGYTF.

V and J are TRBV27 and TRBJ1-2; the D is unclear. V lost 1 base to trimming and J lost 3 bases, with 12 bases between them. The CDR3 is 15 residues long. Germline V gives CDR1 MNHEY, CDR2 SMNVEV (reference sequence). The CDR3 nucleotides read TGTGCCAGCAGTTTATATTCAATTGGCCACTATGGCTACACCTTC. Its protein product is CASSLYSIGHYGYTF.

Ten or more counts support this clonotype. V usage is TRBV7-2 and J usage is TRBJ2-7, with TRBD2 matching over 8 bases. Trimming removed 2 bases from V and 3 bases from J; junction bases left unmatched: 3. The CDR3 covers 14 residues. Germline lookup yields CDR1 SGHTA and CDR2 FQGNSA. As DNA, the CDR3 is TGTGCCAGCAGCTTAATGCGGGAGGTCTACGAGCAGTACTTC. The encoded protein is CASSLMREVYEQYF.

This clonotype was counted only a few times. V usage is TRBV5-1 and J usage is TRBJ2-1, with D possibly TRBD1 on 6 matching bases. Germline lookup yields CDR1 SGHRS and CDR2 YFSETQ. V lost 2 bases and J lost 3, with 9 bases in between. The CDR3 is 14 residues long. CDR3 region: CASSFGTNYNEQFF. CDR3 nucleotide sequence: TGCGCCAGCAGCTTCGGGACAAACTACAATGAGCAGTTCTTC.

CDR3 sequence: CASSLRGRGDEQFF. The DNA for the CDR3 is TGTGCCAGCAGCTTAAGAGGGAGGGGCGACGAGCAGTTCTTC. The rearrangement uses TRBV11-2 and TRBJ2-1; 7 bases are shared with TRBD2. CDR3 length: 14 amino acids. The junction had 8 bases not matched to a gene; V was cut back by 2 bases and J by 10 bases. Germline CDR1 is SGHAT and CDR2 is FQNNGV.

This clonotype was seen only a few times. The chain uses TRBV7-9 and TRBJ2-2, with D uncertain. The CDR3 length is 14 residues. V was trimmed by 1 base and J by 4 bases, leaving 7 bases between them. Germline values: CDR1 SEHNR, CDR2 FQNEAQ (reference sequence). The CDR3 protein is CASSLVQVTGELFF. CDR3 DNA: TGTGCCAGCAGCTTAGTCCAGGTCACCGGGGAGCTGTTTTTT.

The chain links TRBV5-1 to TRBJ1-6; D ambiguous. CDR1 is SGHRS and CDR2 is YFSETQ in the germline V gene. Trimming took off 4 bases at V and 9 bases at J, with 17 bases between the two ends. The length of the CDR3 is 15 residues. CDR3 sequence: CASSPNEGFSSPLHF. The CDR3 nucleotides are TGCGCCAGCAGCCCGAACGAAGGGTTCTCTTCACCCCTCCACTTT.

This clonotype turned up a few times. The chain joins TRBV5-1 to TRBJ2-7; TRBD2 is a possible D gene (6 bases). Between the trimmed V and J ends, which lost 7 bases and 7 bases, there was a span of 18 bases. There are 13 residues in the CDR3. CDR1 and CDR2 from the germline V gene are SGHRS and YFSETQ. The CDR3 loop reads CASRAREGGEQYF. CDR3 nucleotide sequence: TGCGCCAGCCGCGCCAGGGAAGGAGGGGAGCAGTACTTC.